These 4 T cell receptor beta chains originate from one sample sequenced in a study of cytomegalovirus exposure and HLA in healthy donors. Vbeta (60) and Jbeta (13) primers were used in the PCR. Data came from immunoSEQ multiplex PCR; TCRdb stores just in-frame clones and leaves some out. Of around 130,000 clones in the sample, 66% were seen once. Specimen: PBMCs. The receptors originated from a woman aged 55-70 years in good health and CMV-seronegative.

The CDR3 region has the DNA TGTGCCAGCATTGTACAGGGATGGATTAATGAAAAACTGTTTTTT. Its protein is CASIVQGWINEKLFF. The rearrangement joins TRBV6-1 to TRBJ1-4, with D possibly being TRBD1 (6 bases). The V gene lost 7 bases and the J gene lost 4 bases, with 16 bases spanning the gap. CDR3 length: 15 amino acids. Germline V gene data show CDR1 as MNHNS and CDR2 as SASEGT.

The V call is TRBV6-5, the J call TRBJ2-1, with 7 bases that match TRBD1. Germline V gene sequence: CDR1 MNHEY, CDR2 SVGAGI. This CDR3 spans 13 amino acids. V shed 2 bases, J shed 10 bases, and the junction held 5 bases outside the gene matches. The CDR3 nucleotides read TGTGCCAGCAGTTACCGGGACAGCAACGAGCAGTTCTTC. This translates into CASSYRDSNEQFF.

This sequence joins TRBV7-5 and TRBJ2-1; the table's D call of TRBD1 was not tested on the DNA. TRBV7-5 is shown as a pseudogene. The CDR3 runs to 16 residues. CDR3 nucleotides: TGTGTCAGAAGCCTCTCGGACAGGGGCCTTGACAATGAGCAGTTCTTC. Its translation is CVRSLSDRGLDNEQFF.

The rearrangement links TRBV7-9 to TRBJ2-6, with TRBD2 matching over 9 bases. The CDR3 contains 18 residues. Germline CDR1 and CDR2: SEHNR and FQNEAQ (reference sequence). V was clipped by 5 bases and J by 0 bases; unmatched bases: 8. The DNA for the CDR3 is TGTGCCAGCAGCCCTCGGATAGCGGGAGCCTCTGGGGCCAACGTCCTGACTTTC. Translated: CASSPRIAGASGANVLTF. Using reference TRBV7-9 and TRBJ2-6 for the parts outside the CDR3, the full variable domain is DTGVSQNPRHKITKRGQNVTFRCDPISEHNRLYWYRQTLGQGPEFLTYFQNEAQLEKSRLLSDRFSAERPKGSFSTLEIQRTEQGDSAMYLCASSPRIAGASGANVLTFGAGSRLTVL.